This TCR beta chain comes out of a study of blood T cell repertoires in COVID-19. Study background: Sites across the United States, Italy and Spain contributed samples from acute and convalescent COVID-19.

This clone occurred a few times. The CDR3 spans 14 residues. Deletions cut 3 bases from V and 1 base from J, with 9 bases between. Germline CDR1 reads KGHSH; CDR2 reads LQKENI. In assigning cohorts, the study relied on participant-reported clinical history. Generated by immunoSEQ multiplex PCR, the TCRdb table keeps only in-frame clones and is missing some. The sample lists under 350,000 clones; 65% to 90% were seen once. This receptor was obtained from a woman aged 40 to 55 with acute COVID-19. Material: PBMCs or T cells enriched from blood (not recorded which). This sequence joins TRBV18 and TRBJ1-2; no firm D call. CDR3 loop: CASSPGDYNYGYTF. As DNA, the CDR3 is TGTGCCAGCTCACCGGGAGACTATAACTATGGCTACACCTTC.